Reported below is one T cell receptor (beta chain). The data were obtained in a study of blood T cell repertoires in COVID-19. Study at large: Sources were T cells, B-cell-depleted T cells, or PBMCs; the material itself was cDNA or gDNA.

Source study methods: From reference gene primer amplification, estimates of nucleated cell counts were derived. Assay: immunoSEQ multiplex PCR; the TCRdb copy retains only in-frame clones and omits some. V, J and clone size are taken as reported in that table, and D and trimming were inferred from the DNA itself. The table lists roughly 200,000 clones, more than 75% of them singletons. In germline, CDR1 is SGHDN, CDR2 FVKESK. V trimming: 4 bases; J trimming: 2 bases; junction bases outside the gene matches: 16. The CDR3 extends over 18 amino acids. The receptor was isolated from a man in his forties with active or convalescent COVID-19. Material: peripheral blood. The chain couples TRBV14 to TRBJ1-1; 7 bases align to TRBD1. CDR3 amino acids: CASSPRGDSVRPNTEAFF. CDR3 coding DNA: TGTGCCAGCAGCCCTAGAGGGGACAGCGTAAGGCCTAACACTGAAGCTTTCTTT.